The 9 T cell receptor beta chains listed next were all sequenced from one sample in a study of cytomegalovirus exposure and HLA in healthy donors. Primers for the PCR totalled 60 Vbeta and 13 Jbeta. This table comes from immunoSEQ multiplex PCR, and its TCRdb copy is limited to in-frame clones, with some not included. The profile shows under 200,000 clones, 65% to 85% of them singletons. The specimen was PBMCs. The receptors were sampled from a male donor in good health and CMV-seropositive.

The V gene is TRBV6-5, the J gene TRBJ1-5; no definite D call. V lost 5 bases and J lost 4, with 12 bases in between. The CDR3 is 14 residues long. Germline CDR1 MNHEY, CDR2 SVGAGI. The CDR3 spells CASSLDRGNQPQHF. The CDR3 nucleotides are TGTGCCAGCAGTCTGGACCGAGGGAATCAGCCCCAGCATTTT.

The gene calls are TRBV5-6 and TRBJ2-1; 9 bases map to TRBD2. The trim removed 5 bases at V and 3 bases at J, leaving 6 bases unmatched. This CDR3 is built from 15 residues. The germline CDR1 and CDR2 sequences are SGHDT and YYEEEE. The DNA for the CDR3 is TGTGCCAGCAGGTTAGGGACTAGCCGCTACAATGAGCAGTTCTTC. Translated, it gives CASRLGTSRYNEQFF.

The CDR3 protein is CASSLVNYRTGGNQPQHF. CDR3 coding DNA: TGTGCCAGCAGCCTTGTTAACTACCGGACAGGGGGCAATCAGCCCCAGCATTTT. The chain combines TRBV7-8 with TRBJ1-5, with 9 bases identical to TRBD1. The germline CDR1 and CDR2 sequences are SGHVS and FQNEAQ. The CDR3 covers 18 residues. J lost 2 bases, V lost 5 bases, and 13 bases had no gene match.

The gene calls are TRBV6-6 and TRBJ1-1, with a tentative D call TRBD1 (6 bases). This CDR3 is built from 14 residues. CDR1 MNHNY and CDR2 SVGAGI come from the germline V gene (reference sequence). V was pared by 6 bases and J by 6 bases, with 17 bases between. CDR3 nucleotides: TGTGCCAGCAGCACGGGGGGCGGGAGAGCTGAAGCTTTCTTT. It specifies CASSTGGGRAEAFF.

The V call is TRBV5-6, the J call TRBJ2-3, with TRBD2 identical over 9 bases. The CDR3 covers 16 residues. V lost 0 bases to trimming and J lost 3 bases; unmatched junction nucleotides: 5. Germline-derived CDR1 and CDR2 are SGHDT and YYEEEE. The CDR3 loop is CASSLVAGASTDTQYF. In nucleotides, the CDR3 is TGTGCCAGCAGCTTGGTAGCGGGAGCTTCTACAGATACGCAGTATTTT. The full variable domain, in which reference TRBV5-6 and TRBJ2-3 provide the parts outside the CDR3, is DAGVTQSPTHLIKTRGQQVTLRCSPKSGHDTVSWYQQALGQGPQFIFQYYEEEERQRGNFPDRFSGHQFPNYSSELNVNALLLGDSALYLCASSLVAGASTDTQYFGPGTRLTVL.

The V call is TRBV9, the J call TRBJ2-5, with a weak D call TRBD2 (5 bases). The V gene's germline CDR1 is SGDLS and CDR2 YYNGEE. Trimming pared 3 bases from V and 4 bases from J, leaving 10 bases between. The CDR3 loop spans 13 amino acids. The CDR3 loop is CASSALAVETQYF. In DNA, the CDR3 is TGTGCCAGCAGCGCCCTAGCAGTAGAGACCCAGTACTTC.

This chain connects TRBV30 to TRBJ2-5, with D perhaps TRBD1 (6 bases). The CDR3 spans 14 residues. V shed 5 bases and J shed 3 bases, with 16 bases lying between them. Germline values: CDR1 GTSNPN, CDR2 SVGIG (reference sequence). The CDR3 here is CAWDPGQGKETQYF. The CDR3 DNA is TGTGCCTGGGACCCTGGGCAGGGGAAAGAGACCCAGTACTTC.

This rearrangement joins TRBV27 to TRBJ1-5, with TRBD1 identical over 8 bases. This CDR3 comprises 16 residues. Germline values: CDR1 MNHEY, CDR2 SMNVEV (reference sequence). After removal of 6 bases from V and 2 bases from J, the junction contained 9 bases not matched to a gene. CDR3 amino acids: CASRPDRDKRNQPQHF. The DNA for the CDR3 is TGTGCCAGCAGACCGGACAGGGATAAGCGCAATCAGCCCCAGCATTTT.

The V call is TRBV21-1, the J call TRBJ1-2; TRBD1, as called in the table, went unchecked against the DNA. TRBV21-1 is a pseudogene segment. This CDR3 spans 13 amino acids. CDR3 in DNA: TGTGCCAGCAGGGGGGGACAGGGGCAGGGCTACACCTTC. It translates to CASRGGQGQGYTF.